Listed below are T cell receptor beta chains from one sample, sequenced in a study of CD8+ T cells in alopecia areata. TCRdb's copy holds only in-frame clones and misses some; the assay was immunoSEQ multiplex PCR. The sample lists around 150,000 clones, less than 80% occurring once. This sample comprised CD4+ T cells sorted from blood, obtained at week 24, from a patient treated with tofacitinib. The receptor set was obtained from a human donor with alopecia areata. CDR3s include the opening cysteine and the closing phenylalanine or tryptophan. The D gene is left open where the match is weak. A clone size is listed for some rows: how often the clone was seen (once, few, many), or a class if it is expanded.

few | TRBJ2-7 | TRBV29-1 | TRBD1 | CSVIPGGIFYEQYF | TGCAGCGTAATTCCAGGGGGCATCTTCTACGAGCAGTACTTC
few | TRBJ1-3 | TRBV5-1 | NA | CASSMGSSGNTIYF | TGCGCCAGCAGTATGGGGAGCTCTGGAAACACCATATATTTT
NA | TRBJ2-7 | TRBV29-1 | NA | CSVVGTYEQYF | TGCAGCGTTGTCGGAACCTACGAGCAGTACTTC
once | TRBJ2-5 | TRBV5-4 | NA | CASSWKGEETQYF | TGTGCCAGCAGTTGGAAGGGGGAAGAGACCCAGTACTTC
NA | TRBJ2-5 | TRBV5-1 | NA | CASSLDVLGQETQYF | TGCGCCAGCAGCTTGGATGTCCTAGGGCAAGAGACCCAGTACTTC
NA | TRBJ1-1 | TRBV30 | NA | CAWSVRGVFTEAFF | TGTGCCTGGAGTGTTAGGGGGGTGTTCACTGAAGCTTTCTTT
few | TRBJ2-7 | TRBV11-3 | TRBD1 | CASSLQGDYEQYF | TGTGCCAGCAGCTTACAGGGGGACTACGAGCAGTACTTC
NA | TRBJ1-5 | TRBV18 | TRBD1 | CASSPDRGQPQHF | TGTGCCAGCTCACCTGACAGGGGACAGCCCCAGCATTTT
NA | TRBJ1-1 | TRBV19 | NA | CASSSPGTTEAFF | TGTGCCAGTAGTTCCCCAGGGACCACTGAAGCTTTCTTT
few | TRBJ2-7 | TRBV7-9 | NA | CASSLFGSYEQYF | TGTGCCAGCAGCTTATTTGGGTCCTACGAGCAGTACTTC
few | TRBJ2-7 | TRBV29-1 | NA | CSVGKRGNSYEQYF | TGCAGCGTTGGCAAGAGGGGCAACTCCTACGAGCAGTACTTC
NA | TRBJ1-5 | TRBV30 | NA | CAWSVVGERFQPQHF | TGTGCCTGGAGTGTGGTCGGGGAAAGATTCCAGCCCCAGCATTTT
NA | TRBJ2-7 | TRBV30 | NA | CAWSEDRTYEQYF | TGTGCCTGGAGTGAGGACCGAACCTACGAGCAGTACTTC
NA | TRBJ2-1 | TRBV7-9 | NA | CASAAVNEQFF | TGTGCCAGCGCCGCCGTCAATGAGCAGTTCTTC
once | TRBJ1-1 | TRBV11-2 | NA | CASRSLLDTEAFF | TGTGCCAGCAGATCTCTGTTGGACACTGAAGCTTTCTTT